These 29 T cell receptor beta chains were all obtained from the same sample, sequenced in a study of blood T cell repertoires in COVID-19. Libraries were prepared by immunoSEQ multiplex PCR; TCRdb keeps only in-frame clonotypes and omits some of them. Found here are approximately 320,000 clones, 65% to 90% of them singletons; the top ten hold approximately 7.5%. The source material was peripheral blood. The receptor source for this set is a human donor in a cohort sampled during active COVID-19.

The chain joins TRBV6-5 to TRBJ1-2; D possibly corresponds to TRBD1 (5 bases). The V gene's germline CDR1 is MNHEY and CDR2 SVGAGI. V lost 4 bases, J lost 6 bases, and 18 bases lay in between. There are 15 residues in the CDR3. In nucleotides, the CDR3 is TGTGCCAGCAGTTCACCGAGGGGAGGGATTCATGGCTACACCTTC. Translated, it gives CASSSPRGGIHGYTF.

This chain joins TRBV5-1 and TRBJ2-3; perhaps TRBD2 as D (6 bases). V was pared by 1 base and J by 6 bases, with 9 bases between. Germline CDR1 is SGHRS and CDR2 is YFSETQ. CDR3 size: 13 residues. CDR3 protein: CASSLSGGDTQYF. Written as DNA, the CDR3 is TGCGCCAGCAGCTTGAGTGGGGGGGATACGCAGTATTTT.

The J gene is TRBJ2-2, the V gene TRBV18, with D hard to call. Deletions cut 6 bases from V and 7 bases from J, with 15 bases between. Germline V gives CDR1 KGHSH, CDR2 LQKENI. There are 14 residues in the CDR3. CDR3 amino acids: CASSYTSGNGELFF. In nucleotides, the CDR3 is TGTGCCAGCTCCTACACTTCAGGAAACGGGGAGCTGTTTTTT.

This rearrangement joins TRBV5-1 to TRBJ2-3; 8 bases are a match to TRBD2. There are 14 residues in the CDR3. With 2 bases clipped from V and 3 bases from J, the junction kept 2 bases outside the gene matches. Germline CDR1 and CDR2: SGHRS and YFSETQ. CDR3 nucleotides: TGCGCCAGCAGCTTCGGGGGGGCTACAGATACGCAGTATTTT. Its translation is CASSFGGATDTQYF.

The V and J genes are TRBV18 and TRBJ1-1; TRBD1 might be the D (6 bases). CDR1 and CDR2 from the germline V gene are KGHSH and LQKENI. Trimming cost V 0 bases and J 8 bases, with 10 bases left between them. This CDR3 contains 13 residues. The CDR3: CASSPPGAPEAFF. The CDR3 DNA follows: TGTGCCAGCTCACCACCGGGGGCACCAGAAGCTTTCTTT.

The chain employs TRBV19 and TRBJ2-3; D unclear. The germline gives CDR1 LNHDA, CDR2 SQIVND (reference sequence). The CDR3 has 15 residues. With 4 bases removed from V and 2 bases from J, the gap between germline ends came to 13 bases. The CDR3 DNA sequence: TGTGCCAGTAGTACCGGGTTGGTTATCACAGATACGCAGTATTTT. Amino acid sequence: CASSTGLVITDTQYF. Looking up the rest from reference TRBV19 and TRBJ2-3 gives the full variable domain: DGGITQSPKYLFRKEGQNVTLSCEQNLNHDAMYWYRQDPGQGLRLIYYSQIVNDFQKGDIAEGYSVSREKKESFPLTVTSAQKNPTAFYLCASSTGLVITDTQYFGPGTRLTVL.

The rearrangement uses TRBV24-1 and TRBJ2-5, with TRBD1 identical over 8 bases. The CDR3 runs 15 residues. V was clipped by 0 bases and J by 4 bases; unmatched bases: 3. Germline CDR1 and CDR2: KGHDR and SFDVKD. This CDR3 is CATSDLQGATETQYF. CDR3 in DNA: TGTGCCACCAGTGATTTGCAGGGGGCCACAGAGACCCAGTACTTC.

The genes are TRBV9 and TRBJ1-1, with 7 bases identical to TRBD1. Germline CDR1 reads SGDLS; CDR2 reads YYNGEE. The junction had 6 bases not matched to a gene; V was cut back by 2 bases and J by 8 bases. This CDR3 contains 13 residues. The CDR3 region is CASSVHRDSEAFF. The CDR3 region has the DNA TGTGCCAGCAGCGTCCACCGGGACAGCGAAGCTTTCTTT. Filled out from reference TRBV9 and TRBJ1-1, the complete variable domain reads DSGVTQTPKHLITATGQRVTLRCSPRSGDLSVYWYQQSLDQGLQFLIQYYNGEERAKGNILERFSAQQFPDLHSELNLSSLELGDSALYFCASSVHRDSEAFFGQGTRLTVV.

The chain links TRBV9 to TRBJ1-3, with D perhaps matching TRBD1 (6 bases). There are 12 residues in the CDR3. The V gene lost 3 bases and the J gene lost 10 bases, with 11 bases spanning the gap. Germline CDR1 is SGDLS and CDR2 is YYNGEE. CDR3 region: CASSAGTRTIYF. DNA for the CDR3: TGTGCCAGCAGCGCCGGGACAAGGACCATATATTTT.

The chain is built from TRBV15 and TRBJ1-1; 7 bases map to TRBD1. Germline values: CDR1 LNHNV, CDR2 YYDKDF (reference sequence). The CDR3 sequence is 12 residues long. With 9 bases clipped from V and 6 bases from J, the junction kept 7 bases outside the gene matches. The chain's CDR3 is CATLTGAAEAFF. The CDR3 DNA follows: TGTGCCACGCTTACAGGGGCGGCTGAAGCTTTCTTT.

The CDR3 reads CASSPGTDNEKLFF. The CDR3 nucleotides are TGTGCCAGCAGCCCCGGGACAGATAATGAAAAACTGTTTTTT. V and J are TRBV4-2 and TRBJ1-4; 7 bases are a match to TRBD1. The CDR3 runs to 14 residues. Trimming cost V 4 bases and J 4 bases; bases outside gene matches: 3. Germline V gives CDR1 LGHNA, CDR2 YNFKEQ.

The genes are TRBV3-1 (or the pseudogene TRBV3-2) and TRBJ2-7; D may be TRBD2 (5 bases). Trimming took off 4 bases at V and 4 bases at J, with 14 bases between the two ends. The CDR3 is made up of 14 amino acids. The V gene's germline CDR1 is LGHDT and CDR2 YNNKEL (reference sequence). The CDR3 DNA reads TGTGCCAGCAGCCTGGAGGCTGAGAGATACGAGCAGTACTTC. Translation gives CASSLEAERYEQYF.

This chain joins TRBV9 and TRBJ2-7, with TRBD2 matching 7 bases. V gave up 0 bases and J gave up 1 base; unmatched junction bases: 4. The CDR3 contains 15 residues. Germline CDR1 is SGDLS and CDR2 is YYNGEE. The CDR3 DNA is TGTGCCAGCAGCGTAGATCGCGGGGGATCCTACGAGCAGTACTTC. Its protein is CASSVDRGGSYEQYF.

V usage is TRBV10-1 and J usage is TRBJ2-7, with 7 nucleotides matching TRBD1. V lost 0 bases, J lost 0 bases, and 2 bases stayed unmatched. This CDR3 is 15 amino acids long. CDR1 WNHNN and CDR2 SYGVQD come from the germline V gene (reference sequence). CDR3 sequence (DNA): TGCGCCAGCAGTGAGTCGGGGGACAGCTCCTACGAGCAGTACTTC. Protein sequence: CASSESGDSSYEQYF.

There are many counts of this clone. The chain recombines TRBV4-1 with TRBJ1-2; D remains unclear. The CDR3 length is 16 residues. CDR1 is MGHRA and CDR2 is YSYEKL in the germline V gene. V was pared by 0 bases and J by 3 bases, with 14 bases between. CDR3 amino acids: CASSQDDIGVDYGYTF. CDR3 DNA sequence: TGCGCCAGCAGCCAAGATGACATCGGGGTTGACTATGGCTACACCTTC.

The V gene is TRBV2, the J gene TRBJ1-3, with 8 positions matching TRBD1. In germline, CDR1 is SNHLY, CDR2 FYNNEI. Trimming at V came to 5 bases and at J to 8 bases, leaving 8 bases not matched to a gene. This CDR3 contains 14 residues. The CDR3 DNA sequence: TGTGCCAGCAGTCTCCGGACAGGGATTGACACCATATATTTT. Translated: CASSLRTGIDTIYF.

The chain combines TRBV19 with TRBJ1-1, with 8 bases fitting TRBD1. V lost 5 bases to trimming and J lost 3 bases; unmatched junction nucleotides: 17. The V gene's germline CDR1 is LNHDA and CDR2 SQIVND (reference sequence). The CDR3 covers 18 residues. CDR3 residues: CASSPHRGMSMWDTEAFF. The CDR3 nucleotides are TGTGCCAGTAGTCCCCACAGGGGGATGAGTATGTGGGACACTGAAGCTTTCTTT.

The chain is built from TRBV11-3 and TRBJ2-2; 11 bases match TRBD2. The CDR3 spans 16 residues. V dropped 2 bases and J dropped 5; count of bases not matched to a gene: 4. CDR1 and CDR2 (germline): SGHNT, YENEEA. In DNA, the CDR3 is TGTGCCAGCAGCTTAAGGTCTAGCGGGGGGACCGGGGAGCTGTTTTTT. It codes for CASSLRSSGGTGELFF. Full variable domain (outside the CDR3, taken from reference TRBV11-3 and TRBJ2-2): EAGVVQSPRYKIIEKKQPVAFWCNPISGHNTLYWYLQNLGQGPELLIRYENEEAVDDSQLPKDRFSAERLKGVDSTLKIQPAELGDSAVYLCASSLRSSGGTGELFFGEGSRLTVL.

This sequence joins TRBV6-5 and TRBJ1-5; D uncertain. V dropped 7 bases and J dropped 6 bases, with 10 bases sitting between them. The germline V gene has CDR1 MNHEY and CDR2 SVGAGI. The CDR3 totals 12 residues. For the CDR3, the DNA is TGTGCCAGCAAGTGGGCCTTTCAGCCCCAGCATTTT. Its translation is CASKWAFQPQHF.

The chain uses TRBV20-1 and TRBJ2-1; D is ambiguous. This CDR3 is built from 14 residues. Trimming removed 3 bases at V and 9 bases at J, with 18 bases between. Germline lookup yields CDR1 DFQATT and CDR2 SNEGSKA (reference sequence). The chain's CDR3 is CSASLLPGTGEQFF. The CDR3 DNA reads TGCAGTGCTAGTCTATTACCGGGTACGGGTGAGCAGTTCTTC.

V usage is TRBV11-3 and J usage is TRBJ2-3; D gene uncertain. CDR3 size: 12 residues. V was clipped by 5 bases and J by 9 bases, with 12 bases between them. Germline values: CDR1 SGHNT, CDR2 YENEEA. The CDR3 DNA follows: TGTGCCAGCAGCCTAAATTCTGCCACGCAGTATTTT. It specifies CASSLNSATQYF.

The V gene is TRBV5-6, the J gene TRBJ2-2; 9 bases align to TRBD1. The J segment lost 5 bases and the V segment lost 3 bases, leaving 5 bases of the junction unmatched. Germline CDR1 SGHDT, CDR2 YYEEEE. The CDR3 consists of 15 residues. For the CDR3, the DNA is TGTGCCAGCAGCTGGGGGACAGGGCAAACCGGGGAGCTGTTTTTT. Residues: CASSWGTGQTGELFF. The complete variable domain, with remaining parts taken from reference TRBV5-6 and TRBJ2-2, reads DAGVTQSPTHLIKTRGQQVTLRCSPKSGHDTVSWYQQALGQGPQFIFQYYEEEERQRGNFPDRFSGHQFPNYSSELNVNALLLGDSALYLCASSWGTGQTGELFFGEGSRLTVL.

The chain employs TRBV15 and TRBJ2-5; 8 bases fit TRBD1. Trimming took 1 base from V and 5 from J; bases not matched to a gene: 6. The germline gives CDR1 LNHNV, CDR2 YYDKDF (reference sequence). CDR3 size: 15 residues. The CDR3 region is CATSRGRTGFETQYF. CDR3 nucleotides: TGTGCCACCAGCAGAGGGCGGACAGGGTTCGAGACCCAGTACTTC.

V and J are TRBV11-2 and TRBJ2-2, with D tentatively TRBD1 (6 bases). Between the trimmed V and J ends, which lost 1 base and 2 bases, there was a span of 8 bases. The CDR3 sequence is 15 residues long. The germline gives CDR1 SGHAT, CDR2 FQNNGV. The CDR3, as DNA: TGTGCCAGCAGCTTAGCGACAGGAAACACCGGGGAGCTGTTTTTT. Its translation is CASSLATGNTGELFF.

This clone has just a few counts. This chain links TRBV20-1 with TRBJ2-3, with D unresolved. The CDR3 runs 11 residues. In germline, CDR1 is DFQATT, CDR2 SNEGSKA (reference sequence). V shed 6 bases and J shed 4 bases, with 8 bases lying between them. The DNA of the CDR3 is TGCAGTGCGTATCTAGCAGATACGCAGTATTTT. Protein: CSAYLADTQYF.

The chain combines TRBV27 with TRBJ2-7, with 9 nucleotides matching TRBD2. J lost 2 bases, V lost 4 bases, and 3 bases had no gene match. This CDR3 region has 14 residues. Per germline, CDR1 MNHEY and CDR2 SMNVEV (reference sequence). The CDR3 reads CASSWASGTYEQYF. The CDR3, as DNA: TGTGCCAGCAGTTGGGCTAGCGGGACCTACGAGCAGTACTTC.

This clone was recorded a few times. This chain connects TRBV19 to TRBJ2-2; D is perhaps TRBD2 (5 bases). V was pared by 5 bases and J by 2 bases, with 21 bases between. The germline CDR1 and CDR2 sequences are LNHDA and SQIVND (reference sequence). The CDR3 has 18 amino acids. This CDR3 reads CASSPSRTRAFNTGELFF. The DNA of the CDR3 is TGTGCCAGTAGTCCCAGCAGGACGCGGGCCTTCAACACCGGGGAGCTGTTTTTT.

This chain links TRBV7-9 with TRBJ1-2, with 11 bases fitting TRBD1. Trimming cost V 5 bases and J 5 bases; bases outside gene matches: 4. Germline V CDR1 and CDR2: SEHNR, FQNEAQ (reference sequence). The CDR3 is 14 amino acids. In nucleotides, the CDR3 is TGTGCCAGCAGCCGAGGGACAGGGGGGTATGGCTACACCTTC. Translation: CASSRGTGGYGYTF.

The sample holds a few counts of this clone. The rearrangement links TRBV2 to TRBJ2-5, with a tentative D call TRBD2 (7 bases). CDR1 is SNHLY and CDR2 is FYNNEI in the germline V gene. This CDR3 comprises 14 residues. V lost 7 bases to trimming and J lost 5 bases, with 17 bases between them. The CDR3 nucleotides read TGTGCCAGCATCGCAAGGGGGGGTCGTGAGACCCAGTACTTC. It is translated as CASIARGGRETQYF. Full variable domain (remainder filled in from reference TRBV2 and TRBJ2-5): EPEVTQTPSHQVTQMGQEVILRCVPISNHLYFYWYRQILGQKVEFLVSFYNNEISEKSEIFDDQFSVERPDGSNFTLKIRSTKLEDSAMYFCASIARGGRETQYFGPGTRLLVL.